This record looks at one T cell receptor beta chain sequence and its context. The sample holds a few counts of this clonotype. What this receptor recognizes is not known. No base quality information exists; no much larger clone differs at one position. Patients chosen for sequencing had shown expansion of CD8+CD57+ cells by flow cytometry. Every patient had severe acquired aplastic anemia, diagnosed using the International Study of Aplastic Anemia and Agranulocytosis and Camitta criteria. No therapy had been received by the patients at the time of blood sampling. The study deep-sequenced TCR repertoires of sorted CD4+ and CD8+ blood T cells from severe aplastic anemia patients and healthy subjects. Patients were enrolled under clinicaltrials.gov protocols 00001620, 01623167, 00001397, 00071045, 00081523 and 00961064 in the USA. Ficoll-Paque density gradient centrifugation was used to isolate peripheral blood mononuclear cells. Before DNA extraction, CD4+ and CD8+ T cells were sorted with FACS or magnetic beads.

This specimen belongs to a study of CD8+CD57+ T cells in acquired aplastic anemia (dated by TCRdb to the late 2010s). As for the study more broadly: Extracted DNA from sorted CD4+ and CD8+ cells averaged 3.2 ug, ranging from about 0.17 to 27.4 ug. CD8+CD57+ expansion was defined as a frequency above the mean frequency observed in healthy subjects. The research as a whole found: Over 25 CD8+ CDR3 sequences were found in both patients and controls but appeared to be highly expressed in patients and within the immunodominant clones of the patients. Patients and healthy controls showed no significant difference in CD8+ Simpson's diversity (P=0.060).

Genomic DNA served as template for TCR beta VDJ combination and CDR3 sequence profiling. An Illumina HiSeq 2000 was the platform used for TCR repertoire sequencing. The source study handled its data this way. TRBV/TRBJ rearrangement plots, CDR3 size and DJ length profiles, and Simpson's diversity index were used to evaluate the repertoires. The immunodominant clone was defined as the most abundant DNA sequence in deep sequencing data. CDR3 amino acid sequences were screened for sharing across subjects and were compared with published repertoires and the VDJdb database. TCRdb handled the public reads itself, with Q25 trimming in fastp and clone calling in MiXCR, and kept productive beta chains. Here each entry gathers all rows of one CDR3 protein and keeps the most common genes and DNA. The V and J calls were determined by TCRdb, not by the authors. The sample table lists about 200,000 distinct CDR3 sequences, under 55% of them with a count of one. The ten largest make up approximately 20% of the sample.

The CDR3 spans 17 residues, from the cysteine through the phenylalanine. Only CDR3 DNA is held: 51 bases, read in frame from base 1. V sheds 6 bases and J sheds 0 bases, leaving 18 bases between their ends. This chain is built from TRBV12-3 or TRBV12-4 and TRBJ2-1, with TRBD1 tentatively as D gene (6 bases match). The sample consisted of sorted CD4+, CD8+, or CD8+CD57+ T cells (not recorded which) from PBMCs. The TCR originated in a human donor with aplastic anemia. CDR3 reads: CASSLPLGHNSYNEQFF. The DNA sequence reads TGTGCCAGCAGCCTCCCCCTGGGACACAACTCCTACAATGAGCAGTTCTTC.